The 5 T cell receptor beta chains reported below all come from one sample, sequenced in a study of T cells in Graves' hyperthyroidism and ophthalmopathy. It was RNA transcripts that yielded the amplified TCR beta CDR3 regions. A first-round RT-PCR of the TCR CDR3 used the HTBI primer set. TCRdb redid the calling of the multiplex PCR reads with MiXCR, one entry per CDR3 protein. The sample lists over 500,000 distinct CDR3 sequences, more than 15% occurring once. Sequenced: blood. The receptors originated from a woman aged 25 to 45 with Graves' ophthalmopathy.

This clonotype was detected a few times. The chain has TRBV7-9 and TRBJ2-1, with 7 nucleotides matching TRBD1. V trimming: 4 bases; J trimming: 8 bases; junction bases outside the gene matches: 2. The CDR3 extends over 12 amino acids. CDR1 is SEHNR and CDR2 is FQNEAQ in the germline V gene (reference sequence). The CDR3 DNA is TGTGCCAGCAGCTCCACAGGGGATGAGCAGTTCTTC. Translated: CASSSTGDEQFF.

This clonotype came up many times. The J gene is TRBJ2-7, the V gene TRBV6-2 or TRBV6-3; D call uncertain. The CDR3 is made up of 15 amino acids. The germline CDR1 and CDR2 sequences are MNHEY and SVGEGT. V was pared by 8 bases and J by 2 bases, with 19 bases between. The CDR3 protein is CASALATGYTYEQYF. The CDR3 nucleotides read TGTGCCAGCGCCTTAGCTACTGGATATACCTACGAGCAGTACTTC.

At least ten counts were recorded for this clonotype. The chain links TRBV5-1 to TRBJ2-1; 7 positions agree with TRBD2. After removal of 3 bases from V and 9 bases from J, the junction contained 6 bases not matched to a gene. Germline CDR1 SGHRS, CDR2 YFSETQ. The CDR3 contains 13 residues. This CDR3 is CASSWTTGGEQFF. The CDR3 bases are TGCGCCAGCAGCTGGACAACGGGAGGTGAGCAGTTCTTC.

This clonotype was observed many times. The chain links TRBV20-1 to TRBJ2-5; 7 nucleotides agree with TRBD2. V was pared by 0 bases and J by 2 bases, with 9 bases of the junction left unmatched. CDR1 is DFQATT and CDR2 is SNEGSKA in the germline V gene (reference sequence). The CDR3 covers 16 residues. The CDR3 nucleotides are TGCAGTGCTAGAGATGCTACGGCGGGAGTTCAAGAGACCCAGTACTTC. It encodes CSARDATAGVQETQYF.

The CDR3 region is CASSLGGVIAKNIQYF. The CDR3 nucleotides read TGTGCCAGCAGCCTGGGGGGCGTAATAGCCAAAAACATTCAGTACTTC. This chain links TRBV6-1 with TRBJ2-4; tentatively, D is TRBD1 or TRBD2 (6 bases each). Looked up from germline, CDR1 is MNHNS and CDR2 is SASEGT. CDR3 size: 16 residues. V lost 6 bases and J 0 bases, leaving 15 bases between the germline ends.